The 26 T cell receptor beta chains listed next were all sequenced from one sample in a study of T cells in Graves' hyperthyroidism and ophthalmopathy. Regions amplified from RNA transcripts were the TCR beta CDR3 regions. The TCR CDR3 was amplified in a first-round RT-PCR using the HTBI primer set. TCRdb passed the multiplex PCR reads through MiXCR, listing each CDR3 protein once. The sample gives around 500,000 distinct CDR3 sequences, around 15% of which show up once; about 15% is in the top ten. The material sequenced was blood. The origin of the receptors is a woman aged 40 to 55 with Graves' hyperthyroidism.

This clonotype was picked up a small number of times. The gene calls are TRBV7-8 and TRBJ2-6; D is undetermined. CDR1 and CDR2 (germline): SGHVS, FQNEAQ. The CDR3 sequence is 13 residues long. Between the trimmed V and J ends, which lost 5 bases and 2 bases, there was a span of 4 bases. The DNA of the CDR3 is TGTGCCAGCAGCACCGCTGGGGCCAACGTCCTGACTTTC. Protein product: CASSTAGANVLTF.

In its sample, this clonotype was seen many times. This chain uses TRBV20-1 with TRBJ2-5; 11 positions match TRBD2. This CDR3 region has 14 residues. Germline loops: CDR1 DFQATT, CDR2 SNEGSKA (reference sequence). Unmatched junction bases numbered 5, after V lost 3 bases and J lost 5 bases. CDR3 DNA: TGCAGTGCTAGCATACTAGCGGGAGCGGAGACCCAGTACTTC. Residues: CSASILAGAETQYF.

The CDR3 loop is CASSPTGARAPLHF. For the CDR3, the DNA is TGTGCCAGCAGTCCGACAGGGGCCCGGGCACCCCTCCACTTT. The chain links TRBV6-1 to TRBJ1-6; TRBD1 aligns across 8 bases. The CDR3 contains 14 residues. The germline CDR1 and CDR2 sequences are MNHNS and SASEGT. V lost 5 bases, J lost 11 bases, and 8 bases stayed unmatched.

In its sample, this clonotype was seen many times. The chain carries TRBV28 and TRBJ1-4; TRBD1 is a possible D gene (5 bases). Germline V CDR1 and CDR2: MDHEN, SYDVKM. V was shortened by 6 bases and J by 4 bases, with 18 bases between the two germline ends. This CDR3 has 16 amino acids. CDR3 sequence: CASRQEQGTGNEKLFF. The CDR3, as DNA: TGTGCCAGCAGGCAAGAGCAGGGAACTGGTAATGAAAAACTGTTTTTT.

This clonotype has only a few counts. This chain links TRBV6-1 with TRBJ2-7, with TRBD1 matching 8 bases. This CDR3 comprises 15 residues. CDR1 MNHNS and CDR2 SASEGT come from the germline V gene. V lost 6 bases to trimming and J lost 2 bases; unmatched junction nucleotides: 9. For the CDR3, the DNA is TGTGCCAGCAGGACGACAGGGGTTCTAACCTACGAGCAGTACTTC. Translation gives CASRTTGVLTYEQYF.

The table lists this clonotype with many counts. The chain recombines TRBV7-3 with TRBJ2-1; D is possibly TRBD1 or TRBD2 (5 bases each). Germline assignment: CDR1 SGHTA and CDR2 FQGTGA. This CDR3 is built from 13 residues. V was cut by 5 bases and J by 6 bases, with 11 bases left in between. The CDR3 region has the DNA TGTGCCAGCAGCCAAGGGACCACCAATGAGCAGTTCTTC. Its protein is CASSQGTTNEQFF. The full variable domain, its missing parts supplied by reference TRBV7-3 and TRBJ2-1, is GAGVSQTPSNKVTEKGKYVELRCDPISGHTALYWYRQSLGQGPEFLIYFQGTGAADDSGLPNDRFFAVRPEGSVSTLKIQRTERGDSAVYLCASSQGTTNEQFFGPGTRLTVL.

This clonotype was observed at least ten times. The rearrangement joins TRBV7-2 to TRBJ2-7; D is possibly TRBD2 (6 bases). CDR1 is SGHTA and CDR2 is FQGNSA in the germline V gene. V lost 4 bases, J lost 0 bases, and 13 bases lay in between. The CDR3 contains 15 residues. The CDR3 sequence: CASSSTSVSSYEQYF. The DNA for the CDR3 is TGTGCCAGCAGCTCGACTAGTGTGAGCTCCTACGAGCAGTACTTC.

This clonotype was detected only a few times. The rearrangement uses TRBV2 and TRBJ2-3; maybe TRBD1 (6 bases). There are 16 residues in the CDR3. V dropped 6 bases and J dropped 0 bases, with 16 bases sitting between them. Germline CDR1 is SNHLY and CDR2 is FYNNEI. The CDR3 region is CASSADSLVSTDTQYF. The CDR3, as DNA: TGTGCCAGCAGCGCGGACAGCCTCGTTAGCACAGATACGCAGTATTTT.

This clonotype was detected ten times or more. The chain recombines TRBV6-2 or TRBV6-3 with TRBJ2-1; a possible D gene is TRBD2 (5 bases). The CDR3 covers 16 residues. The germline V and J ends were trimmed by 2 bases and 0 bases, with 11 bases remaining between them. Per germline, CDR1 MNHEY and CDR2 SVGEGT. CDR3 sequence: CASSYDVAFSYNEQFF. The DNA for the CDR3 is TGTGCCAGCAGTTACGATGTAGCGTTCTCCTACAATGAGCAGTTCTTC.

V gene TRBV2 combines with J gene TRBJ2-1; 9 nucleotides align to TRBD2. V lost 7 bases to trimming and J lost 10 bases; unmatched junction nucleotides: 11. Germline V gene data show CDR1 as SNHLY and CDR2 as FYNNEI. The CDR3 is 14 amino acids. The CDR3 nucleotides are TGTGCCAGCATCGCACTAGCGGGTAGCGGGGAGCAGTTCTTC. Translating it yields CASIALAGSGEQFF.

This clonotype was seen at least ten times. CDR3 DNA: TGTGCCAGCAGGCCTCCCAATCAGCCCCAGCATTTT. It yields the protein CASRPPNQPQHF. V usage is TRBV28 and J usage is TRBJ1-5; D is unresolved. Looked up from germline, CDR1 is MDHEN and CDR2 is SYDVKM. Trimming removed 6 bases at V and 3 bases at J, with 6 bases between. CDR3 length: 12 amino acids.

This clonotype was counted only a few times. The chain links TRBV10-3 to TRBJ2-7; 15 bases match TRBD2. Germline V gives CDR1 ENHRY, CDR2 SYGVKD. After removal of 0 bases from V and 0 bases from J, the junction contained 6 bases not matched to a gene. This CDR3 comprises 19 residues. The CDR3 DNA is TGTGCCATCAGTGAGTCGCCGGGACTAGCGGGAGGAAGCTCCTACGAGCAGTACTTC. Encoded protein: CAISESPGLAGGSSYEQYF.

The chain couples TRBV9 to TRBJ2-1; D might be TRBD1 (5 bases). Germline CDR1 SGDLS, CDR2 YYNGEE. The CDR3 sequence is 13 residues long. The germline V and J ends were trimmed by 2 bases and 7 bases, with 10 bases remaining between them. The CDR3 spells CASSVGHGNEQFF. CDR3 coding DNA: TGTGCCAGCAGCGTGGGGCATGGGAATGAGCAGTTCTTC.

The V call is TRBV24-1, the J call TRBJ2-3; D is uncertain. The V gene's germline CDR1 is KGHDR and CDR2 SFDVKD. This CDR3 comprises 15 residues. The germline V and J ends were trimmed by 4 bases and 0 bases, with 10 bases remaining between them. CDR3 nucleotide sequence: TGTGCCACCAGTGACCCAGTATCTAGCACAGATACGCAGTATTTT. Its translation is CATSDPVSSTDTQYF.

V and J are TRBV30 and TRBJ2-3; D might be TRBD1 (6 bases). This CDR3 has 12 residues. Germline loops: CDR1 GTSNPN, CDR2 SVGIG (reference sequence). Between the trimmed V and J ends, which lost 3 bases and 5 bases, there was a span of 9 bases. The CDR3 is CAWRNRVDTQYF. CDR3 bases: TGTGCCTGGAGGAACAGGGTAGATACGCAGTATTTT.

The chain recombines TRBV20-1 with TRBJ2-7; D is undetermined. The CDR3 loop spans 13 amino acids. Germline CDR1 reads DFQATT; CDR2 reads SNEGSKA (reference sequence). Trimming removed 0 bases from V and 6 bases from J, with 12 bases in between. The chain's CDR3 is CSARDYRASEQYF. CDR3 DNA sequence: TGCAGTGCTAGAGATTATAGAGCATCCGAGCAGTACTTC.

This clonotype came up a few times. The chain carries TRBV4-1 and TRBJ1-5, with TRBD1 matching over 7 bases. The junction had 1 base not matched to a gene; V was cut back by 5 bases and J by 0 bases. Germline values: CDR1 MGHRA, CDR2 YSYEKL. This CDR3 region has 14 residues. Here the CDR3 DNA reads TGCGCCAGCAGCGGACAGGTTAGCAATCAGCCCCAGCATTTT. It is translated as CASSGQVSNQPQHF.

About this clonotype itself: Mismatch with germline at one junction end may stem from a read error. V and J are TRBV10-3 and TRBJ2-2; D possibly corresponds to TRBD2 (6 bases). Per the germline V gene, CDR1 is ENHRY and CDR2 is SYGVKD. This CDR3 region has 13 residues. The CDR3 spells CAINNYDTGGLFF. The CDR3 nucleotides read TGTGCCATCAACAACTACGACACCGGGGGGCTGTTTTTT.

Worth noting for this clonotype: Germline and junction disagree at one end, which may indicate a read error. V gene TRBV20-1 combines with J gene TRBJ2-5; D is possibly TRBD2 (5 bases). The CDR3 is 13 amino acids. Germline lookup yields CDR1 DFQATT and CDR2 SNEGSKA (reference sequence). CDR3 amino acids: CGAGELGRETQYF. In DNA, the CDR3 is TGCGGTGCCGGGGAGCTGGGAAGAGAGACCCAGTACTTC.

This clonotype was detected a few times. V and J are TRBV5-5 and TRBJ2-1, with 13 nucleotides matching TRBD2. CDR3 length equals 16 residues. The V and J ends lost 0 bases and 7 bases, in that order; junction bases with no gene match: 4. Germline-derived CDR1 and CDR2 are SGHKS and YYEKEE (reference sequence). CDR3 residues: CASSLGRTSGSNEQFF. CDR3 DNA: TGTGCCAGCAGCTTGGGTAGGACTAGCGGGAGTAATGAGCAGTTCTTC.

The gene calls are TRBV20-1 and TRBJ2-7; TRBD1 matches 10 bases. This CDR3 is 14 amino acids long. The junction had 9 bases not matched to a gene; V was cut back by 5 bases and J by 5 bases. Germline values: CDR1 DFQATT, CDR2 SNEGSKA (reference sequence). The DNA of the CDR3 is TGCAGTGCTTGGAGAAGGACAGGGGGGAACGAGCAGTACTTC. Translation: CSAWRRTGGNEQYF.

In its sample, this clonotype was seen a few times. The chain is built from TRBV5-1 and TRBJ2-3, with 14 positions matching TRBD2. This CDR3 contains 17 residues. The germline V gene encodes CDR1 SGHRS and CDR2 YFSETQ. The trim removed 4 bases at V and 4 bases at J, leaving 8 bases unmatched. The CDR3 nucleotides read TGCGCCAGCAGCGCCGGGACTAGCGGGAGATGGGCAGATACGCAGTATTTT. It yields the protein CASSAGTSGRWADTQYF.

J is TRBJ1-1 and V is TRBV20-1, with a weak D call TRBD1 (6 bases). This CDR3 region has 13 residues. The V end lost 2 bases, the J end lost 3 bases, and 10 bases lay between the germline ends. Per the germline V gene, CDR1 is DFQATT and CDR2 is SNEGSKA (reference sequence). CDR3 nucleotides: TGCAGTGCTAGAAAGGGGGAGTACACTGAAGCTTTCTTT. It codes for CSARKGEYTEAFF.

This clonotype came up many times. The chain carries TRBV30 and TRBJ1-1; D is unresolved. The V end was cut by 8 bases, the J end by 3 bases, with 19 bases between. There are 14 residues in the CDR3. Germline values: CDR1 GTSNPN, CDR2 SVGIG (reference sequence). CDR3 in amino acids: CAHRRGGEDTEAFF. The CDR3 DNA is TGTGCCCACCGACGAGGCGGGGAGGACACTGAAGCTTTCTTT.

This clonotype was counted at least ten times. V usage is TRBV7-3 and J usage is TRBJ2-6; the D is unclear. Germline assignment: CDR1 SGHTA and CDR2 FQGTGA. The CDR3 has 16 amino acids. The germline V and J ends were trimmed by 5 bases and 0 bases, with 11 bases remaining between them. For the CDR3, the DNA is TGTGCCAGCAGCCCCGTCGGACGCTCTGGGGCCAACGTCCTGACTTTC. It encodes CASSPVGRSGANVLTF.

This clonotype has a single count. This may be a read error, as it is one base from a much larger clone. The chain couples TRBV30 to TRBJ1-4, with D hard to call. The CDR3 extends over 14 amino acids. Germline V CDR1 and CDR2: GTSNPN, SVGIG (reference sequence). Trimming pared 4 bases from V and 11 bases from J, leaving 20 bases between. The CDR3 loop is CAWMSEVFSPKLFF. The CDR3 DNA reads as TGTGCCTGGATGAGTGAGGTCTTCTCTCCGAAACTGTTTTTT.